The clone carrying this T cell receptor (beta chain) has only one observation. Its specificity is unknown. Described time point: roughly nine-day in vitro stimulation with candidate neoantigen peptide 7. The TCR-sequenced patients were a few responders to pembrolizumab. The data belong to a study of PD-1 blockade in mismatch repair-deficient tumors. Study-level background: Enrolled about 2012-2016, patients had progressing, pretreated mismatch repair-deficient cancers of around twelve types.

CDR3 length: 15 residues. Looked up from germline, CDR1 is SGHAT and CDR2 is FQNNGV. With 7 bases removed from V and 3 bases from J, the gap between germline ends came to 16 bases. Generated by immunoSEQ multiplex PCR, the TCRdb table keeps only in-frame clones and is missing some. The sample consists of thousands of clones, about 87% of them appearing once. Sequenced material: cells cultured in vitro, taken from a patient treated with pembrolizumab. The J gene is TRBJ2-1, the V gene TRBV11-2; D is unresolved. This receptor was obtained from an adult with mismatch repair-deficient cancer. This CDR3 reads CASTHGRSVYNEQFF. The CDR3 DNA reads as TGTGCCAGCACACACGGTCGGTCGGTCTACAATGAGCAGTTCTTC.